This T cell receptor (beta chain) emerged from a study of T cell responses to AZD1222 COVID-19 vaccine. Study results and limitations: Every sample of the repertoires postdated the peak T cell response. A mostly white British donor set with more females was recruited, and clonal diversity was possibly underestimated.

Using immunoSEQ multiplex PCR, the repertoire was profiled, and TCRdb retains in-frame clones only, with some absent. The sample yields about 150,000 clones, 92% seen once. Of note for this clone: Its specificity is not known.

Germline V CDR1 and CDR2: SQVTM, ANQGSEA. This CDR3 is 13 amino acids long. Trimming removed 5 bases from V and 8 bases from J, with 16 bases in between. Sequenced material: peripheral blood, taken 28 days after the second AZD1222 dose. This clonotype originated in an adult who received the AZD1222 COVID-19 vaccine. The V and J genes are TRBV29-1 and TRBJ2-1, with D possibly TRBD2 on 6 matching bases. CDR3: CSVYIREAYEQFF. The CDR3 bases are TGCAGCGTTTATATTAGGGAGGCATATGAGCAGTTCTTC.